These T cell receptor beta chains were read from a single sample in a study of cytomegalovirus exposure and HLA in healthy donors. TCRdb's table, derived via immunoSEQ multiplex PCR, lists solely in-frame clones and lacks some. Of under 200,000 clones listed, 70% to 90% are singletons. The sample consisted of PBMCs. Source of these receptors: a woman aged 25 to 39 in good health and CMV-seropositive. Both conserved end residues are part of each CDR3. The D gene is left open where the match is weak. Expanded clones are given a class, and other clones once, few, many or no size at all.

d_call	v_call	clone_size	j_call	cdr3_aa	cdr3_nt
TRBD1	TRBV5-4	-	TRBJ2-5	CASSLDDRGKETQYF	TGTGCCAGCAGCTTGGACGACAGGGGGAAAGAGACCCAGTACTTC
-	TRBV28	-	TRBJ2-4	CASSIGTRKNIQYF	TGTGCCAGCAGTATTGGGACAAGAAAAAACATTCAGTACTTC
-	TRBV5-5	-	TRBJ1-1	CASIILPPGDGAFF	TGTGCCAGCATCATTCTTCCTCCGGGGGATGGAGCTTTCTTT
-	TRBV4-3	-	TRBJ1-6	CASSPIPVGGGNSPLHF	TGCGCCAGCAGCCCCATCCCGGTCGGGGGAGGCAATTCACCCCTCCACTTT
-	TRBV29-1	-	TRBJ1-2	CSVKPYRETNYGYTF	TGCAGCGTTAAACCTTACAGAGAGACAAACTATGGCTACACCTTC
-	TRBV5-3	-	TRBJ1-6	CARSPARPGSYNSPLHF	TGTGCCAGAAGCCCGGCCCGGCCGGGGTCCTATAATTCACCCCTCCACTTT
-	TRBV11-3	-	TRBJ1-5	CASSLDLGPTNQPQHF	TGTGCCAGCAGCTTAGATCTTGGCCCCACGAATCAGCCCCAGCATTTT
-	TRBV7-9	-	TRBJ1-1	CSSSFMGGTEAFF	TGTTCCAGCAGCTTTATGGGGGGCACTGAAGCTTTCTTT
-	TRBV5-1	-	TRBJ1-5	CASSLGLGGSNQPQHF	TGCGCCAGCAGCTTAGGGCTCGGGGGAAGCAATCAGCCCCAGCATTTT
-	TRBV6-1	-	TRBJ2-1	CASTWTSAAYNEQFF	TGTGCCAGCACTTGGACTTCTGCAGCCTACAATGAGCAGTTCTTC
TRBD1	TRBV11-2	-	TRBJ2-1	CASSLVPGTGVGGEQFF	TGTGCCAGCAGCTTAGTCCCCGGGACAGGGGTCGGTGGTGAGCAGTTCTTC
TRBD1	TRBV7-6	-	TRBJ2-1	CASSSPPGQGNEQFF	TGTGCCAGCAGCTCCCCCCCGGGACAGGGAAATGAGCAGTTCTTC
-	TRBV9	few	TRBJ1-3	CASSAGGSGTIYF	TGTGCCAGCAGCGCCGGAGGATCGGGCACCATATATTTT
TRBD1	TRBV27	-	TRBJ1-5	CASSRDRDSNQPQHF	TGTGCCAGCAGTCGGGACAGGGATAGCAATCAGCCCCAGCATTTT
-	TRBV18	-	TRBJ2-6	CASSPEGAGNSGANVLTF	TGTGCCAGCTCCCCCGAAGGTGCAGGCAACTCTGGGGCCAACGTCCTGACTTTC
-	TRBV18	-	TRBJ1-1	CASSPRPRNTEAFF	TGTGCCAGCTCACCACGTCCGAGGAACACTGAAGCTTTCTTT
-	TRBV7-2	-	TRBJ1-1	CASRRGGTLNTEAFF	TGTGCCAGCAGGAGGGGGGGAACGCTGAACACTGAAGCTTTCTTT
-	TRBV6-1	few	TRBJ2-5	CASTYRVETQYF	TGTGCCAGCACTTACAGGGTTGAGACCCAGTACTTC
-	TRBV5-1	-	TRBJ2-3	CASSRLLEDTQYF	TGCGCCAGCAGCAGATTACTAGAAGATACGCAGTATTTT
-	TRBV12-1	few	TRBJ2-7	CASSLDDRNYEQYF	TGTGCCAGCAGCTTAGATGACAGGAACTACGAGCAGTACTTC
-	TRBV7-9	-	TRBJ1-1	CSSNRIERNTEAFF	TGTTCCAGCAACCGCATAGAACGGAACACTGAAGCTTTCTTT
-	TRBV30	once	TRBJ2-5	CAWGGHPQETQYF	TGTGCCTGGGGCGGACATCCACAAGAGACCCAGTACTTC
-	TRBV6-5	-	TRBJ1-5	CASSYQPGGSNQPQHF	TGTGCCAGCAGTTACCAGCCAGGTGGGAGCAATCAGCCCCAGCATTTT
-	TRBV7-9	-	TRBJ2-7	CSSSLEVYEQYF	TGTTCCAGCAGCCTCGAGGTTTACGAGCAGTACTTC
TRBD2	TRBV30	few	TRBJ2-3	CAWGSLAGGPDTQYF	TGTGCCTGGGGCTCTCTAGCGGGGGGTCCAGATACGCAGTATTTT
-	TRBV5-6	-	TRBJ2-5	CASSRLGGRHETQYF	TGTGCCAGCAGCCGGCTGGGGGGACGGCACGAGACCCAGTACTTC
TRBD1	TRBV10-3	once	TRBJ1-2	CAISEDRGNDYGYTF	TGTGCCATCAGTGAGGACAGGGGCAACGACTATGGCTACACCTTC
TRBD1	TRBV9	-	TRBJ2-5	CASSPRTGGPDQETQYF	TGTGCCAGCAGCCCTCGTACAGGGGGCCCAGATCAAGAGACCCAGTACTTC
TRBD1	TRBV4-2	-	TRBJ1-2	CASSQGGGRGHGYTF	TGTGCCAGCAGCCAAGGAGGGGGCCGGGGCCATGGCTACACCTTC
TRBD2	TRBV13	-	TRBJ2-1	CASSLERGGRQFF	TGTGCCAGCAGCTTAGAGCGGGGTGGTAGGCAGTTCTTC
-	TRBV30	-	TRBJ1-2	CAWVQGDYGYTF	TGTGCCTGGGTACAGGGAGACTATGGCTACACCTTC
-	TRBV15	-	TRBJ1-4	CAARLGGRSEKLFF	TGTGCCGCTCGATTGGGGGGGCGCAGCGAAAAACTGTTTTTT
TRBD1	TRBV5-1	-	TRBJ2-3	CASRGQGTDTQYF	TGCGCCAGCCGGGGACAGGGGACAGATACGCAGTATTTT
-	TRBV4-3	-	TRBJ1-3	CASSQDFGGGGNTIYF	TGCGCCAGCAGCCAAGATTTTGGGGGGGGCGGAAACACCATATATTTT
TRBD1	TRBV15	-	TRBJ2-1	CATSRGGTAPYNEQFF	TGTGCCACCAGCAGAGGTGGGACAGCCCCCTACAATGAGCAGTTCTTC
TRBD1	TRBV28	-	TRBJ2-4	CASSLPGTGRAIQYF	TGTGCCAGCAGTCTTCCCGGGACAGGGCGAGCCATTCAGTACTTC
TRBD1	TRBV19	once	TRBJ2-3	CASSSRQGSTDTQYF	TGTGCCAGTAGTAGTAGACAGGGTAGCACAGATACGCAGTATTTT
-	TRBV11-3	-	TRBJ2-2	CASSLYQGNTGELFF	TGTGCCAGCAGCTTATATCAGGGGAACACCGGGGAGCTGTTTTTT
-	TRBV7-9	few	TRBJ1-2	CASSLGQVYGYTF	TGTGCCAGCAGCTTAGGGCAAGTGTACGGCTACACCTTC
TRBD1	TRBV18	once	TRBJ1-4	CASSRDSNEKLFF	TGTGCCAGCTCACGGGACAGCAATGAAAAACTGTTTTTT
-	TRBV28	-	TRBJ1-5	CASIKQGRNQPQHF	TGTGCCAGCATTAAACAGGGCCGCAATCAGCCCCAGCATTTT
-	TRBV6-5	-	TRBJ1-2	CASSRLPPGVRATF	TGTGCCAGCAGTCGGCTGCCCCCTGGGGTGCGGGCGACCTTC
TRBD1	TRBV30	-	TRBJ2-7	CASGGENWGSEQYF	TGTGCCTCAGGGGGCGAAAACTGGGGGTCCGAGCAGTACTTC
-	TRBV29-1	-	TRBJ2-5	CSVVGLRETQYF	TGCAGCGTTGTCGGGTTGAGGGAGACCCAGTACTTC
-	TRBV6-5	-	TRBJ2-1	CASSQYNEQFF	TGTGCCAGCAGCCAGTACAATGAGCAGTTCTTC
TRBD2	TRBV9	few	TRBJ2-3	CASSTRGGRMYTQYF	TGTGCCAGCAGCACTCGGGGGGGTCGGATGTATACGCAGTATTTT
-	TRBV18	-	TRBJ1-2	CASSQTQGIDYGYTF	TGTGCCAGCTCACAGACACAGGGAATAGACTATGGCTACACCTTC
-	TRBV27	-	TRBJ1-2	CASSLKGGNYGYTF	TGTGCCAGCAGTTTGAAAGGGGGTAACTATGGCTACACCTTC
-	TRBV5-1	-	TRBJ2-1	CASKDGLGSSYNEQFF	TGCGCCAGCAAGGACGGCCTGGGGAGCTCCTACAATGAGCAGTTCTTC